This T cell receptor beta chain is from a study of monozygotic twins with inflammatory bowel disease (dated by TCRdb to the late 2010s). The study in broad terms: The complete study included around 30 monozygotic twin pairs: 19 IBD-discordant Danish pairs and nine German pairs, of which four were IBD-concordant and five were IBD-discordant. Each individual had, on average, about 151 000 unique TCRalpha sequences and 181 000 unique TCRbeta sequences available for analysis. Disease-associated traits were sought mainly through comparisons between IBD patients and their genetically identical healthy co-twins within discordant pairs.

A 2.5 ml peripheral blood sample was drawn into PAXgene tubes per donor and stored at -80°C. Without T cell sorting, total RNA was isolated from whole blood using the PAXgene blood miRNA kit on an automated QIAcube. Peripheral blood from monozygotic twin pairs who were concordant or discordant for inflammatory bowel disease underwent deep TCRalpha and TCRbeta repertoire profiling using unique molecular barcoding. Smoking habits were recorded for all twin pairs, and each individual was classified as a current, former or never smoker. Libraries came from 5' RACE. For each TCR library, 3,000 to 4,000 ng of total RNA was used. cDNA was synthesized with SMARTScribe reverse transcriptase in eight separate reactions per sample. During cDNA synthesis, unique molecular identifiers containing a 6-nucleotide sample barcode were introduced by template switching. TCRalpha and TCRbeta cDNA was amplified in two nested PCRs of approximately 16 and 10 cycles, and bead purification was carried out after each PCR. Before amplification, the cDNA was both treated with uracil DNA-glycosylase and purified with the QIAquick PCR purification kit. The second PCR added Illumina TruSeq-compatible adapters along with sample-specific barcodes. Library quality and concentration were checked on TapeStation and Qubit, and libraries were pooled at around 5.3 ng each. Sequencing of pooled libraries was carried out on an Illumina HiSeq2500 single-index Rapid Run using 2 x 100 bp reads and custom sequencing primers. The published analysis was carried out like this. MiGEC version 1.2.6 was used for UMI-based consensus assembly, which corrected PCR and sequencing errors. MiXCR version 2.1.1 handled V(D)J alignment, clonotype assembly and CDR3 extraction. Gene usage, clonotype sharing and MAIT/NKT TCR abundance were normalised by analysing the top 1000, 10 000 and 20 000 clonotypes per sample. After downsampling to 27 000 UMIs, diversity was calculated as the inverse Simpson index using the vegan R package. Paired Mann-Whitney U tests on discordant twin pairs were used, with Benjamini-Hochberg multiple-testing correction. Once TCRdb had reprocessed the reads, it stored one entry per CDR3 protein sequence and supplied no DNA. TCRdb, not the original authors, processed these V and J calls. This sample's table lists 160,000 or so distinct CDR3 sequences. The leading ten clones occupy 2% to 2.5% of the sample.

The investigation overall reported the following: The analysis was unable to tell apart different T cell subtypes. Measured by the inverse Simpson index, TCRbeta repertoire diversity was lower in IBD patients than in their healthy co-twins. Concordant and discordant twins showed no difference in repertoire similarity, possibly because of limited statistical power. Differing immunosuppressive treatments among patients may have added background noise and inter-individual variability to the repertoires. No single strong signal or clonotype linked to IBD turned up in the results, so the idea that one exists was not supported. Compared with healthy twins, IBD patients had fewer clonotypes in common with other individuals, a difference most pronounced in patients showing signs of disease activity.

The germline V gene (reference sequence) provides CDR1 DFQATT and CDR2 SNEGSKA. The CDR3 runs 16 amino acids, cysteine and phenylalanine included. No DNA accompanies this entry. About this clonotype itself: Its recognized antigen is unknown.

The chain is encoded by TRBV20-1 joined to TRBJ2-7. Sequencing was performed on blood. The source of this sequence is a human donor with ulcerative colitis or Crohn's disease, or a healthy co-twin of an affected twin (not recorded which). The CDR3 protein sequence reads: CSARGSRGGPAYEQYF.